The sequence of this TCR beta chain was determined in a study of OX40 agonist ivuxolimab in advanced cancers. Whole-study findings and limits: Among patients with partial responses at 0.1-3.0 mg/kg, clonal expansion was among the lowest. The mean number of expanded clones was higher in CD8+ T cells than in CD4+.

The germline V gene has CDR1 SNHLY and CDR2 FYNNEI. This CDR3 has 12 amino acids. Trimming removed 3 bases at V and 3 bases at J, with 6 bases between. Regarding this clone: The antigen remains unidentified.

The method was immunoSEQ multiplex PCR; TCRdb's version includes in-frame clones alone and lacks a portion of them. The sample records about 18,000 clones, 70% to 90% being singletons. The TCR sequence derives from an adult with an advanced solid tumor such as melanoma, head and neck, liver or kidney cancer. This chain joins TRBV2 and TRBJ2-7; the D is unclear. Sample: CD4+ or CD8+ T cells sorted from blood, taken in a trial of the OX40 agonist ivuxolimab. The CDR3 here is CASSELDYEQYF. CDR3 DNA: TGTGCCAGCAGTGAGTTAGACTACGAGCAGTACTTC.